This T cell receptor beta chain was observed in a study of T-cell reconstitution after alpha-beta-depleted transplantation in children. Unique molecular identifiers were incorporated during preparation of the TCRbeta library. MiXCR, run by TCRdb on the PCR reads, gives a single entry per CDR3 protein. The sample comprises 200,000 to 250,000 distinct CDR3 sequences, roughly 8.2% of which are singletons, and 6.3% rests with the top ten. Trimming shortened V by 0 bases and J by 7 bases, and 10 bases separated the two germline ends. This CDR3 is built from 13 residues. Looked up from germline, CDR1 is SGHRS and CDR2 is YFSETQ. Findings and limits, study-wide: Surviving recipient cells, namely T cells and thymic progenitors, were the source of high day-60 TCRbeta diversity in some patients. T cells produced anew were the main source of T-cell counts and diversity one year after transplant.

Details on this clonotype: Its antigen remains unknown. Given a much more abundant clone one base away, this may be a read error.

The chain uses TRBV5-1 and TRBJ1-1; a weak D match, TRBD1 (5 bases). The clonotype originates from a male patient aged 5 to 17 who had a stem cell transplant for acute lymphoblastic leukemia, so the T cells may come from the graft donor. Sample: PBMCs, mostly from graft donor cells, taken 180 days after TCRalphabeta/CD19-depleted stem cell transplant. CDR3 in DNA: TGCGCCAGCAGCTTGGGGGCTCAGGGTGAAGCTTTCTTT. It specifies CASSLGAQGEAFF.